The 27 T cell receptor beta chains in this list originate from one sample, sequenced in a study of beta chain features in type 1 diabetes. Expressed TCRB transcripts were sequenced because the entire RNA isolate underwent reverse transcription. Libraries were prepared by immunoSEQ multiplex PCR; TCRdb keeps only in-frame clonotypes and omits some of them. This sample has over 150,000 clones, with about 8.1% found just once. The sample comprised central memory CD4+ T cells from blood. The receptors stem from a man aged 18 to 35 in good health.

The chain combines TRBV6-5 with TRBJ1-4, with 8 bases lining up with TRBD1. This CDR3 has 13 amino acids. From germline, CDR1 is MNHEY and CDR2 SVGAGI. V trimming: 6 bases; J trimming: 8 bases; junction bases outside the gene matches: 5. CDR3 sequence: CASSWTGREKLFF. The CDR3 bases are TGTGCCAGCAGCTGGACAGGGCGCGAAAAACTGTTTTTT.

J is TRBJ2-7 and V is TRBV28, with 10 nucleotides matching TRBD2. The CDR3 runs 18 residues. Unmatched junction bases numbered 15, after V lost 5 bases and J lost 2 bases. Germline lookup yields CDR1 MDHEN and CDR2 SYDVKM. The CDR3 coding sequence is TGTGCCAGCAGTCGCCTATCGTGGACTAGCGGCGGTACCTACGAGCAGTACTTC. Translation gives CASSRLSWTSGGTYEQYF.

This clone was seen only a few times. The chain links TRBV6-6 to TRBJ1-4, with D tentatively TRBD1 (6 bases). Trimming removed 8 bases at V and 5 bases at J, with 12 bases between. This CDR3 has 13 amino acids. Germline CDR1 is MNHNY and CDR2 is SVGAGI (reference sequence). As DNA, the CDR3 is TGTGCCAGCCAGGGGTTAAGAAATGAAAAACTGTTTTTT. Protein: CASQGLRNEKLFF.

Only a few counts were recorded for this clone. The V gene is TRBV7-9, the J gene TRBJ1-1, with D perhaps TRBD1 (6 bases). There are 14 residues in the CDR3. Germline loops: CDR1 SEHNR, CDR2 FQNEAQ (reference sequence). Trimming stripped 5 bases from V and 0 bases from J, with 10 bases between. The chain's CDR3 is CASSLRQVNTEAFF. Here the CDR3 DNA reads TGTGCCAGCAGCCTCCGACAGGTGAACACTGAAGCTTTCTTT. Together with reference TRBV7-9 and TRBJ1-1, the CDR3 gives the full variable domain: DTGVSQNPRHKITKRGQNVTFRCDPISEHNRLYWYRQTLGQGPEFLTYFQNEAQLEKSRLLSDRFSAERPKGSFSTLEIQRTEQGDSAMYLCASSLRQVNTEAFFGQGTRLTVV.

This clone turned up a few times. The chain carries TRBV28 and TRBJ2-5; TRBD1 agrees at 10 bases. With 5 bases clipped from V and 3 bases from J, the junction kept 3 bases outside the gene matches. CDR1 is MDHEN, CDR2 SYDVKM, per germline. The CDR3 is 14 amino acids. The CDR3 nucleotides read TGTGCCAGCAGTCCGGGACAGGGGAAAGAGACCCAGTACTTC. Protein sequence: CASSPGQGKETQYF.

This chain uses TRBV6-5 with TRBJ1-6, with 9 nucleotides matching TRBD1. V gave up 7 bases and J gave up 7 bases; unmatched junction bases: 2. Per the germline V gene, CDR1 is MNHEY and CDR2 is SVGAGI. The CDR3 has 13 amino acids. The DNA of the CDR3 is TGTGCCAGCATAGGACAGGGGAATTCACCCCTCCACTTT. This sequence encodes CASIGQGNSPLHF.

The genes are TRBV5-1 and TRBJ2-3, with 9 bases fitting TRBD1. Germline values: CDR1 SGHRS, CDR2 YFSETQ. The CDR3 length is 15 residues. V shed 5 bases and J 1 base; nucleotides not matched to a gene: 5. Here the CDR3 reads CASRPGQGGTDTQYF. The CDR3 DNA is TGCGCCAGCAGACCGGGACAGGGTGGCACAGATACGCAGTATTTT.

The V and J genes are TRBV4-2 and TRBJ2-7; TRBD2 might be the D (6 bases). Germline V gene lookup returns CDR1 LGHNA and CDR2 YNFKEQ. Trimming removed 0 bases from V and 5 bases from J, with 17 bases in between. The CDR3 spans 16 residues. The CDR3 sequence is CASSQEGPSGGDEQYF. The CDR3 region has the DNA TGTGCCAGCAGCCAAGAGGGGCCCAGCGGAGGGGACGAGCAGTACTTC.

The chain has TRBV7-3 and TRBJ2-5, with 11 bases lining up with TRBD2. CDR3 length: 18 amino acids. V shed 2 bases and J 0 bases; nucleotides not matched to a gene: 8. Germline CDR1 and CDR2: SGHTA and FQGTGA. The CDR3 sequence is CASSLAGTSGSYQETQYF. The CDR3 DNA reads as TGTGCCAGCAGCTTAGCTGGGACTAGCGGATCTTACCAAGAGACCCAGTACTTC.

The chain employs TRBV7-2 and TRBJ2-2; D possibly corresponds to TRBD1 (6 bases). Germline V gene sequence: CDR1 SGHTA, CDR2 FQGNSA. V dropped 4 bases and J dropped 1 base, with 19 bases sitting between them. This CDR3 region has 18 residues. CDR3 sequence: CASSYHRGTSLNTGELFF. CDR3 bases: TGTGCCAGCAGCTATCACCGTGGGACATCTCTGAACACCGGGGAGCTGTTTTTT.

This clone was recorded many times. The chain has TRBV7-2 and TRBJ2-3; TRBD1 is a possible D gene (5 bases). V was trimmed by 2 bases and J by 2 bases, leaving 11 bases between them. Germline loops: CDR1 SGHTA, CDR2 FQGNSA. The CDR3 has 15 amino acids. This CDR3 is CASSLLGQDTDTQYF. The DNA of the CDR3 is TGTGCCAGCAGCTTACTGGGGCAAGACACAGATACGCAGTATTTT.

The chain links TRBV9 to TRBJ2-5, with 9 bases that match TRBD1. Germline assignment: CDR1 SGDLS and CDR2 YYNGEE. The CDR3 totals 16 residues. V was clipped by 4 bases and J by 0 bases; unmatched bases: 7. CDR3 sequence reads: CASSIRQGGYQETQYF. CDR3 nucleotide sequence: TGTGCCAGCAGCATAAGACAGGGGGGGTACCAAGAGACCCAGTACTTC. The full variable domain, rest sourced from reference TRBV9 and TRBJ2-5, is DSGVTQTPKHLITATGQRVTLRCSPRSGDLSVYWYQQSLDQGLQFLIQYYNGEERAKGNILERFSAQQFPDLHSELNLSSLELGDSALYFCASSIRQGGYQETQYFGPGTRLLVL.

This clone was seen at least ten times. The V gene is TRBV5-1, the J gene TRBJ2-7; 9 bases are a match to TRBD2. The germline V gene encodes CDR1 SGHRS and CDR2 YFSETQ. CDR3 size: 17 residues. V shed 5 bases, J shed 5 bases, and the junction held 17 bases outside the gene matches. The CDR3 reads CASRTGVVAGANNEQYF. DNA for the CDR3: TGCGCCAGCAGGACCGGTGTCGTAGCGGGGGCGAACAACGAGCAGTACTTC.

This chain uses TRBV30 with TRBJ2-3; TRBD2 matches 11 bases. Germline V gene lookup returns CDR1 GTSNPN and CDR2 SVGIG (reference sequence). The CDR3 is 16 amino acids. With 2 bases clipped from V and 3 bases from J, the junction kept 7 bases outside the gene matches. This CDR3 reads CAWSLLAGVKTDTQYF. CDR3 bases: TGTGCCTGGAGTTTACTAGCGGGAGTCAAGACAGATACGCAGTATTTT.

This chain links TRBV5-1 with TRBJ2-2, with a weak D call TRBD1 (5 bases). The CDR3 consists of 15 residues. From germline, CDR1 is SGHRS and CDR2 YFSETQ. V lost 4 bases and J lost 6, with 16 bases in between. CDR3 sequence (DNA): TGCGCCAGCAGCCCCGATGGTAGGGGCGCCGGGGAGCTGTTTTTT. Protein product: CASSPDGRGAGELFF.

Ten or more counts support this clone. The chain couples TRBV28 to TRBJ1-2, with D perhaps TRBD1 (6 bases). The CDR3 covers 15 residues. Per germline, CDR1 MDHEN and CDR2 SYDVKM. Trimming removed 2 bases at V and 1 base at J, with 11 bases between. CDR3 in DNA: TGTGCCAGCAGTTTAACCAGGGGCGTTAACTATGGCTACACCTTC. This sequence encodes CASSLTRGVNYGYTF.

The gene calls are TRBV29-1 and TRBJ1-2; D not certain. Per the germline V gene, CDR1 is SQVTM and CDR2 is ANQGSEA. The CDR3 contains 11 residues. Trimming cost V 8 bases and J 4 bases, with 11 bases left between them. The CDR3 loop reads CSFAEIYGYTF. CDR3 nucleotides: TGCAGCTTCGCGGAGATCTATGGCTACACCTTC.

The sample holds a few counts of this clone. The J gene is TRBJ1-5, the V gene TRBV15; 10 nucleotides align to TRBD1. CDR1 and CDR2 from the germline V gene are LNHNV and YYDKDF (reference sequence). V was clipped by 5 bases and J by 4 bases; unmatched bases: 8. CDR3 length: 16 residues. CDR3 residues: CATSRTGTGDNQPQHF. The CDR3 DNA follows: TGTGCCACCAGCCGAACCGGGACAGGGGATAATCAGCCCCAGCATTTT.

This clone was detected only once. The chain couples TRBV19 to TRBJ1-1, with D perhaps matching TRBD1 (5 bases). This CDR3 comprises 13 residues. With 6 bases removed from V and 1 base from J, the gap between germline ends came to 9 bases. The germline V gene has CDR1 LNHDA and CDR2 SQIVND (reference sequence). The CDR3: CASSDRTNTEAFF. CDR3 DNA: TGTGCCAGTAGCGACAGAACGAACACTGAAGCTTTCTTT.

This clone was counted a few times. This sequence joins TRBV7-3 and TRBJ2-5; 9 nucleotides match TRBD1. The CDR3 extends over 15 amino acids. The germline V gene encodes CDR1 SGHTA and CDR2 FQGTGA. V lost 5 bases to trimming and J lost 4 bases; unmatched junction nucleotides: 8. The CDR3 nucleotides read TGTGCCAGCAGCCCTAGCGCACAGGGGGCAGAGACCCAGTACTTC. Its protein is CASSPSAQGAETQYF.

The chain employs TRBV19 and TRBJ2-1, with D perhaps TRBD2 (5 bases). V was cut by 4 bases and J by 9 bases, with 13 bases left in between. The CDR3 is made up of 13 amino acids. Looked up from germline, CDR1 is LNHDA and CDR2 is SQIVND (reference sequence). The CDR3 coding sequence is TGTGCCAGTAGTAGGTATCGGGAACCTGAGCAGTTCTTC. It is translated as CASSRYREPEQFF.

At least ten counts were recorded for this clone. The rearrangement joins TRBV30 to TRBJ1-2; D unresolved. The germline CDR1 and CDR2 sequences are GTSNPN and SVGIG (reference sequence). Between the trimmed V and J ends, which lost 7 bases and 5 bases, there was a span of 14 bases. The CDR3 spans 12 residues. The CDR3 sequence: CALLSNRYGYTF. The CDR3 coding sequence is TGTGCCTTACTCTCTAATCGATATGGCTACACCTTC.

The sample holds a few counts of this clone. The chain recombines TRBV19 with TRBJ2-3, with 7 bases matching TRBD2. The germline V gene encodes CDR1 LNHDA and CDR2 SQIVND (reference sequence). CDR3 size: 18 residues. Unmatched junction bases numbered 18, after V lost 5 bases and J lost 4 bases. The CDR3 sequence: CASSVQARLADVADTQYF. The DNA for the CDR3 is TGTGCCAGTAGTGTCCAGGCTAGACTAGCTGACGTTGCAGATACGCAGTATTTT.

V and J are TRBV4-2 and TRBJ2-6; no definite D call. This CDR3 region has 15 residues. Trimming removed 0 bases at V and 0 bases at J, with 3 bases between. Germline-derived CDR1 and CDR2 are LGHNA and YNFKEQ. The DNA for the CDR3 is TGTGCCAGCAGCCAAGACGGCTCTGGGGCCAACGTCCTGACTTTC. Translated: CASSQDGSGANVLTF.

There are a few counts of this clone. The chain couples TRBV9 to TRBJ2-2, with 9 bases matching TRBD1. Germline V CDR1 and CDR2: SGDLS, YYNGEE. V lost 4 bases and J lost 3; bases outside the gene matches: 10. The CDR3 totals 17 residues. Here the CDR3 reads CASSTLGQGSHTGELFF. In nucleotides, the CDR3 is TGTGCCAGCAGCACCCTGGGACAGGGCTCGCACACCGGGGAGCTGTTTTTT.

This clone was found a few times. The chain joins TRBV2 to TRBJ2-5; 7 positions match TRBD1. CDR3 length: 14 residues. CDR1 is SNHLY and CDR2 is FYNNEI in the germline V gene. Trimming took 2 bases from V and 11 from J; bases not matched to a gene: 11. The CDR3 nucleotides read TGTGCCAGCAGTGAACAGGGGGAAGTGAAAGAGCAGTACTTC. Translation: CASSEQGEVKEQYF. Looking up the rest from reference TRBV2 and TRBJ2-5 gives the full variable domain: EPEVTQTPSHQVTQMGQEVILRCVPISNHLYFYWYRQILGQKVEFLVSFYNNEISEKSEIFDDQFSVERPDGSNFTLKIRSTKLEDSAMYFCASSEQGEVKEQYFGPGTRLLVL.

This chain joins TRBV5-1 and TRBJ2-5, with 9 bases fitting TRBD1. The trim removed 0 bases at V and 5 bases at J, leaving 5 bases unmatched. CDR1 and CDR2 (germline): SGHRS, YFSETQ. This CDR3 comprises 15 residues. CDR3 residues: CASSLGQGGGETQYF. In DNA form, the CDR3 reads TGCGCCAGCAGCTTGGGACAGGGGGGAGGTGAGACCCAGTACTTC.